The next 27 T cell receptor beta chains were all read from a single sample in a study of T cells in Graves' hyperthyroidism and ophthalmopathy. The TCR beta CDR3 regions underwent amplification using RNA transcripts as the source. The primer set for the first-round RT-PCR of the TCR CDR3 was HTBI. Each CDR3 protein is one row after TCRdb ran MiXCR on the multiplex PCR reads. The sample has approximately 600,000 distinct CDR3 sequences, 20% to 25% seen once; the top ten hold over 30%. The sample consisted of blood. Receptors originate from a man aged 25-45 years with Graves' ophthalmopathy.

This clonotype was recorded a few times. The chain employs TRBV20-1 and TRBJ2-3; the match to TRBD2 covers 7 bases. CDR3 length: 15 amino acids. The trim removed 0 bases at V and 1 base at J, leaving 4 bases unmatched. Germline-derived CDR1 and CDR2 are DFQATT and SNEGSKA (reference sequence). The CDR3 nucleotides read TGCAGTGCTAGAGAGGGCGGACTAGGCACAGATACGCAGTATTTT. This sequence encodes CSAREGGLGTDTQYF.

Ten or more counts support this clonotype. The chain has TRBV27 and TRBJ1-5; D possibly corresponds to TRBD1 (6 bases). The V end lost 2 bases, the J end lost 3 bases, and 11 bases lay between the germline ends. The CDR3 sequence is 15 residues long. CDR1 MNHEY and CDR2 SMNVEV come from the germline V gene (reference sequence). DNA for the CDR3: TGTGCCAGCAGTTTAACGGGGGCTTTCAATCAGCCCCAGCATTTT. Protein sequence: CASSLTGAFNQPQHF.

In this sample, this clonotype turned up a few times. The CDR3 loop is CASSFYTSGNTIYF. For the CDR3, the DNA is TGTGCCAGCAGCTTTTACACCTCTGGAAACACCATATATTTT. The chain is built from TRBV5-5 and TRBJ1-3; D is unresolved. Trimming took 2 bases from V and 0 from J, leaving 6 bases between them. Germline loops: CDR1 SGHKS, CDR2 YYEKEE (reference sequence). CDR3 length: 14 residues.

In its sample, this clonotype was seen a few times. This sequence joins TRBV27 and TRBJ2-3, with D unclear. Judging by the DNA end, TRBJ1-5 fits better; the J call may be wrong. The germline V gene has CDR1 MNHEY and CDR2 SMNVEV (reference sequence). This CDR3 contains 18 residues. The CDR3 DNA follows: TGTGCCAGCAGCGCTACCGCCGGCGAGCGCCTACCCACAGATACGCAGCATTTT. Protein product: CASSATAGERLPTDTQHF.

The chain has TRBV11-3 and TRBJ2-7; 7 bases agree with TRBD2. The CDR3 is made up of 14 amino acids. V dropped 7 bases and J dropped 3; count of bases not matched to a gene: 9. Germline assignment: CDR1 SGHNT and CDR2 YENEEA. CDR3 protein: CASTRSGHFYEQYF. The CDR3 region has the DNA TGTGCCAGCACCCGTAGCGGGCACTTCTACGAGCAGTACTTC.

This clonotype was detected many times. This sequence joins TRBV28 and TRBJ2-7; D is ambiguous. Germline-derived CDR1 and CDR2 are MDHEN and SYDVKM. Trimming left V 3 bases short and J 2 bases short, with 5 bases between. The CDR3 extends over 12 amino acids. For the CDR3, the DNA is TGTGCCAGCAGTTTGAAGACCTACGAGCAGTACTTC. This sequence encodes CASSLKTYEQYF.

This clonotype was counted only a few times. The V and J genes are TRBV4-3 and TRBJ1-6; 9 bases are a match to TRBD1. The CDR3 covers 14 residues. Looked up from germline, CDR1 is LGHNA and CDR2 is YSLEER. V was clipped by 1 base and J by 8 bases; unmatched bases: 0. Written as DNA, the CDR3 is TGCGCCAGCAGCCAAGGGACAGGGGATTCACCCCTCCACTTT. Translation gives CASSQGTGDSPLHF.

J is TRBJ1-2 and V is TRBV6-2 or TRBV6-3; the match to TRBD1 covers 9 bases. Germline V gives CDR1 MNHEY, CDR2 SVGEGT. This CDR3 contains 14 residues. Unmatched junction bases numbered 4, after V lost 0 bases and J lost 8 bases. The CDR3, as DNA: TGTGCCAGCAGTTACTCTACAGGGGGCAGAGGCTACACCTTC. Amino acid sequence: CASSYSTGGRGYTF.

On this clonotype: A much larger clone is a single base away; this may be a read error. The chain couples TRBV6-2 or TRBV6-3 to TRBJ1-5; TRBD1 matches 8 bases. The germline V gene encodes CDR1 MNHEY and CDR2 SVGEGT. The CDR3 runs to 14 residues. Here the CDR3 DNA reads TGTGTCAGTCGTAAGGACAGGGTGAATCAGCCCCAGCATTTT. Its protein is CVSRKDRVNQPQHF.

This clonotype was observed a few times. The rearrangement uses TRBV29-1 and TRBJ1-4, with 8 bases lining up with TRBD1. Trimming cost V 3 bases and J 11 bases; bases outside gene matches: 8. Germline V lookup: CDR1 SQVTM, CDR2 ANQGSEA. The CDR3 covers 13 residues. This CDR3 reads CSVDPTGARKLFF. The DNA of the CDR3 is TGCAGCGTTGACCCGACAGGGGCTCGGAAACTGTTTTTT.

This clonotype came up many times. The chain employs TRBV7-2 and TRBJ1-6; 9 bases are a match to TRBD1. The CDR3 consists of 14 residues. Germline CDR1 reads SGHTA; CDR2 reads FQGNSA. The J segment lost 9 bases and the V segment lost 4 bases, leaving 4 bases of the junction unmatched. The CDR3 DNA reads as TGTGCCAGCAGCTGGGGACAGGGTTTTTCACCCCTCCACTTT. This sequence encodes CASSWGQGFSPLHF.

This clonotype was counted at least ten times. V gene TRBV12-3 or TRBV12-4 combines with J gene TRBJ2-7, with TRBD2 identical over 10 bases. V dropped 0 bases and J dropped 9; count of bases not matched to a gene: 11. The CDR3 extends over 16 amino acids. CDR3 nucleotides: TGTGCCAGCAGTTTAGCGTTTGCTAGCGGGAGCTCCGGGCAGTACTTC. Protein: CASSLAFASGSSGQYF.

This clonotype appeared many times. The chain recombines TRBV18 with TRBJ2-1, with D hard to call. Trimming shortened V by 2 bases and J by 1 base, and 9 bases separated the two germline ends. The CDR3 is 15 amino acids. The germline gives CDR1 KGHSH, CDR2 LQKENI. The CDR3 region is CASSPTSVSYNEQFF. DNA of the CDR3: TGTGCCAGCTCACCAACGAGTGTTTCCTACAATGAGCAGTTCTTC.

The rearrangement joins TRBV20-1 to TRBJ1-5; tentative D call: TRBD1 (6 bases). The CDR3 totals 15 residues. Trimming removed 3 bases from V and 4 bases from J, with 16 bases in between. The germline V gene encodes CDR1 DFQATT and CDR2 SNEGSKA (reference sequence). The CDR3 DNA is TGCAGTGCTAGCCAGGGGCCGCTAAGAAATCAGCCCCAGCATTTT. Translating it yields CSASQGPLRNQPQHF.

The chain recombines TRBV15 with TRBJ1-1; D is unresolved. Per germline, CDR1 LNHNV and CDR2 YYDKDF (reference sequence). V lost 0 bases to trimming and J lost 0 bases, with 5 bases between them. The CDR3 runs to 14 residues. As DNA, the CDR3 is TGTGCCACCAGCAGAGATGTAGTGAACACTGAAGCTTTCTTT. Its protein product is CATSRDVVNTEAFF.

This clonotype was counted between two and nine times. This chain connects TRBV20-1 to TRBJ1-5; 8 bases align to TRBD1. This CDR3 has 14 amino acids. Per the germline V gene, CDR1 is DFQATT and CDR2 is SNEGSKA (reference sequence). V gave up 3 bases and J gave up 5 bases; unmatched junction bases: 6. The CDR3 sequence: CSARRTGNDQPQHF. CDR3 nucleotide sequence: TGCAGTGCTAGGCGGACAGGGAACGATCAGCCCCAGCATTTT.

V is TRBV5-1 and J is TRBJ2-1, with 8 bases identical to TRBD1. CDR1 and CDR2 from the germline V gene are SGHRS and YFSETQ. CDR3 size: 15 residues. V gave up 3 bases and J gave up 7 bases; unmatched junction bases: 9. This CDR3 is CASSSLDRDGNEQFF. The CDR3, as DNA: TGCGCCAGCAGCTCTCTGGACAGGGACGGGAATGAGCAGTTCTTC.

The table lists this clonotype with many counts. The rearrangement links TRBV28 to TRBJ2-7; the match to TRBD1 covers 9 bases. With V trimmed by 2 bases and J by 2 bases, 4 bases remained unmatched. This CDR3 region has 15 residues. Germline-derived CDR1 and CDR2 are MDHEN and SYDVKM. CDR3: CASSLTGTGTYEQYF. In DNA form, the CDR3 reads TGTGCCAGCAGTTTAACCGGGACAGGGACCTACGAGCAGTACTTC.

This clonotype was seen more than once but under ten times. V gene TRBV18 combines with J gene TRBJ1-5; D is undetermined. The germline V gene has CDR1 KGHSH and CDR2 LQKENI. The CDR3 has 13 amino acids. Trimming took off 2 bases at V and 6 bases at J, with 8 bases between the two ends. In DNA, the CDR3 is TGTGCCAGCTCACCAGTTGGGAGTCAGCCCCAGCATTTT. Amino acids: CASSPVGSQPQHF. The full variable domain, rest sourced from reference TRBV18 and TRBJ1-5, is NAGVMQNPRHLVRRRGQEARLRCSPMKGHSHVYWYRQLPEEGLKFMVYLQKENIIDESGMPKERFSAEFPKEGPSILRIQQVVRGDSAAYFCASSPVGSQPQHFGDGTRLSIL.

This chain links TRBV29-1 with TRBJ2-7; D is unclear. This CDR3 is 11 amino acids long. V shed 4 bases and J shed 6 bases, with 10 bases lying between them. The germline V gene encodes CDR1 SQVTM and CDR2 ANQGSEA. The CDR3 DNA follows: TGCAGCGTTGCGTTTGGTTCCGAGCAGTACTTC. This codes for CSVAFGSEQYF.

This clonotype was detected many times. The chain is built from TRBV11-1 and TRBJ2-2, with D possibly matching TRBD1 (5 bases). The CDR3 runs 13 residues. Trimming shortened V by 6 bases and J by 10 bases, and 15 bases separated the two germline ends. Germline V CDR1 and CDR2: SGHAT, FQDESV (reference sequence). CDR3 nucleotides: TGTGCCAGCAGTAGACAGCGTTCAGAGGAGCTGTTTTTT. Protein sequence: CASSRQRSEELFF. Full variable domain (remainder filled in from reference TRBV11-1 and TRBJ2-2): EAEVAQSPRYKITEKSQAVAFWCDPISGHATLYWYRQILGQGPELLVQFQDESVVDDSQLPKDRFSAERLKGVDSTLKIQPAELGDSAMYLCASSRQRSEELFFGEGSRLTVL.

This clonotype was detected many times. The V call is TRBV28, the J call TRBJ1-1, with D unresolved. CDR3 length equals 13 residues. Germline-derived CDR1 and CDR2 are MDHEN and SYDVKM. V was shortened by 3 bases and J by 3 bases, with 8 bases between the two germline ends. The CDR3 sequence: CASSFRGYTEAFF. For the CDR3, the DNA is TGTGCCAGCAGTTTTCGTGGGTACACTGAAGCTTTCTTT.

This clonotype was seen more than once but under ten times. The chain is built from TRBV29-1 and TRBJ2-7, with 8 bases identical to TRBD1. V trimming: 6 bases; J trimming: 5 bases; junction bases outside the gene matches: 6. Germline values: CDR1 SQVTM, CDR2 ANQGSEA. This CDR3 is built from 12 residues. The chain's CDR3 is CSVRTGSHEQYF. In DNA, the CDR3 is TGCAGCGTCCGGACAGGGAGCCACGAGCAGTACTTC.

This clonotype was detected many times. The CDR3 spells CASSQVTGDTEAFF. CDR3 nucleotide sequence: TGTGCCAGCAGCCAAGTTACAGGGGACACTGAAGCTTTCTTT. The V call is TRBV2, the J call TRBJ1-1; the match to TRBD1 covers 7 bases. The CDR3 is made up of 14 amino acids. The ends lost 6 bases at V and 3 bases at J; junction bases unmatched: 7. Germline V gene data show CDR1 as SNHLY and CDR2 as FYNNEI.

The sample holds a few counts of this clonotype. The rearrangement links TRBV7-2 to TRBJ2-1; D not resolved. Deletions cut 5 bases from V and 15 bases from J, with 23 bases between. The CDR3 spans 14 residues. Per germline, CDR1 SGHTA and CDR2 FQGNSA. CDR3 sequence reads: CASSQPRKGPSAFF. The CDR3 DNA is TGTGCCAGCAGCCAACCGAGAAAGGGCCCCTCCGCGTTCTTC.

This clonotype has just a few counts. This chain links TRBV28 with TRBJ2-7, with a tentative D call TRBD2 (6 bases). This CDR3 spans 15 amino acids. Trimming pared 9 bases from V and 4 bases from J, leaving 22 bases between. The germline V gene encodes CDR1 MDHEN and CDR2 SYDVKM. CDR3 nucleotide sequence: TGTGCCAGTCATACCCCTGAAAAGGGACTTTACGAGCAGTACTTC. Its protein is CASHTPEKGLYEQYF.

As regards this clonotype: The junction departs from germline at one end; a sequencing error may be responsible. The chain couples TRBV6-1 to TRBJ2-2; tentatively, D is TRBD1 (5 bases). Germline CDR1 and CDR2: MNHNS and SASEGT. This CDR3 has 15 amino acids. The CDR3 region has the DNA TGTGCCAGCAGTACCTCCTGGCTGGACACCAGGGAGCTGTTTTTT. It codes for CASSTSWLDTRELFF.